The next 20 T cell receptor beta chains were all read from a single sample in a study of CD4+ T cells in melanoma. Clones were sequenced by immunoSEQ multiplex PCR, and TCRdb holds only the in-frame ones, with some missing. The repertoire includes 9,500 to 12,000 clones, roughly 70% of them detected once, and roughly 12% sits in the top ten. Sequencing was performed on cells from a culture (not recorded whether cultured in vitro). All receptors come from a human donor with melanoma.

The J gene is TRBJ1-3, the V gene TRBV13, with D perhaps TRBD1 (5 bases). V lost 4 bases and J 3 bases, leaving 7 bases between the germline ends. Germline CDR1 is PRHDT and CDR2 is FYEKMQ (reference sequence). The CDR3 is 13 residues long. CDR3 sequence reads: CASSWGLGNTIYF. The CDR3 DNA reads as TGTGCCAGCAGCTGGGGACTTGGAAACACCATATATTTT.

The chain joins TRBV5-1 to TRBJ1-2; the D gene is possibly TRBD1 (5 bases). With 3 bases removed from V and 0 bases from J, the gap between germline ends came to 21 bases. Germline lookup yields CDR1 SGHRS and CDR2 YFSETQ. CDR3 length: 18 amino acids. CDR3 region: CASSSLGETVNPNYGYTF. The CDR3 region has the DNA TGCGCCAGCAGCTCATTGGGGGAGACAGTGAACCCTAACTATGGCTACACCTTC.

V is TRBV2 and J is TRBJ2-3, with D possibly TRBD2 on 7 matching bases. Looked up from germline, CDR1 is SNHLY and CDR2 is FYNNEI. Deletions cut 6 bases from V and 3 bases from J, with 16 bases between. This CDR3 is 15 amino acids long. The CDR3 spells CASRGGGGRTDTQYF. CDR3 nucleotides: TGTGCCAGCAGGGGAGGGGGGGGCCGGACAGATACGCAGTATTTT.

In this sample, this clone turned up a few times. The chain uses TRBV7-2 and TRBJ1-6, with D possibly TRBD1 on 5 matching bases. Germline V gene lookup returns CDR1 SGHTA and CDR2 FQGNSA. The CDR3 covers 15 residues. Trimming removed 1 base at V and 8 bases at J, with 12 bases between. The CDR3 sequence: CASSLGQGLDSPLHF. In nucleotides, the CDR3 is TGTGCCAGCAGCTTAGGCCAGGGACTGGATTCACCCCTCCACTTT.

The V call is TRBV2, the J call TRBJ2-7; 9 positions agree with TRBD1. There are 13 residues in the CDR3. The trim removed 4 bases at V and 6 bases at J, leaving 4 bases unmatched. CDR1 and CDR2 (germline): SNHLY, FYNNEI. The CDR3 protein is CASSGTGAVEQYF. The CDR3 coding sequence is TGTGCCAGCAGTGGGACAGGGGCGGTCGAGCAGTACTTC.

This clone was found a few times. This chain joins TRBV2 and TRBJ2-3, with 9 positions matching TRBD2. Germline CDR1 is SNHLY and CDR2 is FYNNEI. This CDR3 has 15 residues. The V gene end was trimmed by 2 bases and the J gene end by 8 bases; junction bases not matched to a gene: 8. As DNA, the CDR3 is TGTGCCAGCAGTGAAATGCGGGGGGGGCCCGCTACGCAGTATTTT. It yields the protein CASSEMRGGPATQYF.

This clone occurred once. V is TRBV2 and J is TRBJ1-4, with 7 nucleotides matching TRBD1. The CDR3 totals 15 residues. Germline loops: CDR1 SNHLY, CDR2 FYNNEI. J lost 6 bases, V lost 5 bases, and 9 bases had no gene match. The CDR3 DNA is TGTGCCAGCAGTTCTCAGACAGGGACCTATGAAAAACTGTTTTTT. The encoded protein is CASSSQTGTYEKLFF.

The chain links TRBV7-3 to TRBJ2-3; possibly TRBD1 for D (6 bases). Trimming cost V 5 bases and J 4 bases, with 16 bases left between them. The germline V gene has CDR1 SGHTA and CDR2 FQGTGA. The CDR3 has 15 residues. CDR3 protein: CASSPGTFAPDTQYF. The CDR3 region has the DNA TGTGCCAGCAGCCCGGGGACATTCGCCCCAGATACGCAGTATTTT.

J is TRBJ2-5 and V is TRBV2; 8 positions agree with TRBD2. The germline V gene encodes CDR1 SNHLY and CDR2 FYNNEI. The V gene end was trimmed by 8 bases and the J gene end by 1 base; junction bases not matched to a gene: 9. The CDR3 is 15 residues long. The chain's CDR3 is CASGVAGGTQETQYF. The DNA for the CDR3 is TGTGCCAGCGGGGTGGCGGGGGGCACCCAAGAGACCCAGTACTTC. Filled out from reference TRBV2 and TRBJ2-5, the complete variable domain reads EPEVTQTPSHQVTQMGQEVILRCVPISNHLYFYWYRQILGQKVEFLVSFYNNEISEKSEIFDDQFSVERPDGSNFTLKIRSTKLEDSAMYFCASGVAGGTQETQYFGPGTRLLVL.

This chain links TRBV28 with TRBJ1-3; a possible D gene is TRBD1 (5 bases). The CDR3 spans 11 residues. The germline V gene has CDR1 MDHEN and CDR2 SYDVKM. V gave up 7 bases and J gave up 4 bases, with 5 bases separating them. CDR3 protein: CASKGGNTIYF. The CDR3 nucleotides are TGTGCCAGCAAGGGGGGAAACACCATATATTTT. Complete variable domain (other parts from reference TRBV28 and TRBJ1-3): DVKVTQSSRYLVKRTGEKVFLECVQDMDHENMFWYRQDPGLGLRLIYFSYDVKMKEKGDIPEGYSVSREKKERFSLILESASTNQTSMYLCASKGGNTIYFGEGSWLTVV.

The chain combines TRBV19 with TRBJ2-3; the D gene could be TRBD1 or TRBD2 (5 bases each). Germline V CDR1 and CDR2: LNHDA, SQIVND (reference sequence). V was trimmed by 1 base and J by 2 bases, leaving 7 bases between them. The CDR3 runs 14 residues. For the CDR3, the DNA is TGTGCCAGTAGTATAGCGGGGCTCACAGATACGCAGTATTTT. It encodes CASSIAGLTDTQYF.

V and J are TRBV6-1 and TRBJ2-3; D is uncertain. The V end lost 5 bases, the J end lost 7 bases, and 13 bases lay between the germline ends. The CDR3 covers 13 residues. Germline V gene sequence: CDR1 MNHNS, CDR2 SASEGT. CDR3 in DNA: TGTGCCAGCAGTCACCCGGGTCTGAATACGCAGTATTTT. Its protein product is CASSHPGLNTQYF.

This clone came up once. CDR3 region: CAWRPPGGGIYEQFF. The CDR3 bases are TGTGCCTGGAGACCCCCGGGCGGGGGGATCTATGAGCAGTTCTTC. The V and J genes are TRBV30 and TRBJ2-1, with 8 nucleotides matching TRBD2. CDR1 and CDR2 from the germline V gene are GTSNPN and SVGIG (reference sequence). This CDR3 is built from 15 residues. Losses at the gene ends were 3 bases for V and 8 bases for J; bases not matched to a gene: 12.

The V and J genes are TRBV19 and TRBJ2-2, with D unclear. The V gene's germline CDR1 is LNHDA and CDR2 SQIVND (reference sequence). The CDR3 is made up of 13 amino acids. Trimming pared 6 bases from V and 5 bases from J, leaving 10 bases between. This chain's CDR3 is CASRWGRTGELFF. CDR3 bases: TGTGCCAGTAGGTGGGGTAGGACCGGGGAGCTGTTTTTT.

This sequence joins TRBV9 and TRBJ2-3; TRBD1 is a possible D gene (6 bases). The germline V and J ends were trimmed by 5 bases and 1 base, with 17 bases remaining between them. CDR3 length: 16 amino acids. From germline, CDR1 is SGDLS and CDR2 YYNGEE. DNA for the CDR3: TGTGCCAGCAGTATACAGGGTGGGCACGGCACAGATACGCAGTATTTT. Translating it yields CASSIQGGHGTDTQYF. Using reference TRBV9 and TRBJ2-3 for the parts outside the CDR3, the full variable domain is DSGVTQTPKHLITATGQRVTLRCSPRSGDLSVYWYQQSLDQGLQFLIQYYNGEERAKGNILERFSAQQFPDLHSELNLSSLELGDSALYFCASSIQGGHGTDTQYFGPGTRLTVL.

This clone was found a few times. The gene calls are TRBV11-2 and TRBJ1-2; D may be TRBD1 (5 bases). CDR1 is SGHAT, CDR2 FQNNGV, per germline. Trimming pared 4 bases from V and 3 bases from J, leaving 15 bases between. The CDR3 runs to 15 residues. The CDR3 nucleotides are TGTGCCAGCAGCTCATACAGGTCCCGAGACTATGGCTACACCTTC. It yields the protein CASSSYRSRDYGYTF.

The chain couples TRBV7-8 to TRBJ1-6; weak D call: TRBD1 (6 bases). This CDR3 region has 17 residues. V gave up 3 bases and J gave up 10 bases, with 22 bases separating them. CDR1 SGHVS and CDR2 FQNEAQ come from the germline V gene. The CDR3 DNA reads TGTGCCAGCAGCTTCACTTGGGGGCCAGTAGTTCGGTCACCCCTCCACTTT. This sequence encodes CASSFTWGPVVRSPLHF.

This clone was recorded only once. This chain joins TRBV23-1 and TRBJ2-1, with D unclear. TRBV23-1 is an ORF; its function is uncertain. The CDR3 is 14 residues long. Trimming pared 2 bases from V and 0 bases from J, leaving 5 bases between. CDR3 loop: CASSQPGSYNEQFF. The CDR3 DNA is TGCGCCAGCAGTCAACCAGGCTCCTACAATGAGCAGTTCTTC.

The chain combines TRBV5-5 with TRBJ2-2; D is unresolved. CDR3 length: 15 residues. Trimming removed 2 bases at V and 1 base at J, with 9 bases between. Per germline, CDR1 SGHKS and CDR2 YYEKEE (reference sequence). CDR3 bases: TGTGCCAGCAGCTTTCGATCCGGGAACACCGGGGAGCTGTTTTTT. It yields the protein CASSFRSGNTGELFF. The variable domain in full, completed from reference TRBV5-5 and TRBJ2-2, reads DAGVTQSPTHLIKTRGQQVTLRCSPISGHKSVSWYQQVLGQGPQFIFQYYEKEERGRGNFPDRFSARQFPNYSSELNVNALLLGDSALYLCASSFRSGNTGELFFGEGSRLTVL.

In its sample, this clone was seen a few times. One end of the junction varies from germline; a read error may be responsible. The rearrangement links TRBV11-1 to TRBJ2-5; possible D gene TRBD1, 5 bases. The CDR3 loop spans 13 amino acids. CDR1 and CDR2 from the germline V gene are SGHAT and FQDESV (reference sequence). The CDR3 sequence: CASSLIVGSGLHF. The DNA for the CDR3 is TGTGCCAGCAGCTTAATTGTTGGGTCAGGGCTTCACTTC. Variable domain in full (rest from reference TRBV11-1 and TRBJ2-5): EAEVAQSPRYKITEKSQAVAFWCDPISGHATLYWYRQILGQGPELLVQFQDESVVDDSQLPKDRFSAERLKGVDSTLKIQPAELGDSAMYLCASSLIVGSGLHFGPGTRLLVL.